This T cell receptor (beta chain) was documented in a study of molecular identifiers for immune sequencing clone quantification. Germline V gene data show CDR1 as SEHNR and CDR2 as FQNEAQ (reference sequence). This CDR3 is 14 amino acids long. V lost 0 bases to trimming and J lost 6 bases, with 11 bases between them. In its sample, this clonotype was seen many times. TCRdb called the PCR reads again in MiXCR, with one record for every CDR3 protein. Here the sample spans over 550,000 distinct CDR3 sequences, approximately 24% being singletons. The chain has TRBV7-9 and TRBJ1-1, with D unresolved. The specimen sequenced was naive CD8+ T cells from blood, with Jurkat cell RNA spiked in. Regarding subset: FACS-sorted CD8+CD4-CCR7+CD45RA+ naive T cells. This receptor was obtained from a human donor in good health. Some libraries in this study had Jurkat cell RNA spiked in. CDR3: CASSLAVGWAEAFF. CDR3 DNA sequence: TGTGCCAGCAGCTTAGCGGTGGGGTGGGCTGAAGCTTTCTTT. Full variable domain (outside the CDR3, taken from reference TRBV7-9 and TRBJ1-1): DTGVSQNPRHKITKRGQNVTFRCDPISEHNRLYWYRQTLGQGPEFLTYFQNEAQLEKSRLLSDRFSAERPKGSFSTLEIQRTEQGDSAMYLCASSLAVGWAEAFFGQGTRLTVV.